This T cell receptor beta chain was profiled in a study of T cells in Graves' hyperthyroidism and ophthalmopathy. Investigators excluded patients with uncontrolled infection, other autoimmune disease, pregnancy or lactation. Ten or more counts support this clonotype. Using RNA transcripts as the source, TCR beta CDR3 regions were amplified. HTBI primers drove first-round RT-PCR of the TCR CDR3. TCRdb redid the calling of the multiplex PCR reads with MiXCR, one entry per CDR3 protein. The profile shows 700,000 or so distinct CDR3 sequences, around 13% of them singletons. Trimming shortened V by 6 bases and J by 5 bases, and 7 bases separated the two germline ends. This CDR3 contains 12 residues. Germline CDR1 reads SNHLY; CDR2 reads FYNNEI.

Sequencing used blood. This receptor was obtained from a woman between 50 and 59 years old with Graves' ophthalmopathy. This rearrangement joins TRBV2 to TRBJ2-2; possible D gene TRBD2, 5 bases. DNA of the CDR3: TGTGCCAGCAGAAGCGGTACCGGGGAGCTGTTTTTT. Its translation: CASRSGTGELFF.